This TCR beta chain was observed in a study of cytomegalovirus exposure and HLA in healthy donors. 13 Jbeta primers and 60 Vbeta primers were used for the PCR. Some clones are missing from TCRdb's copy, which holds only in-frame ones; the method was immunoSEQ multiplex PCR. Altogether 100,000 to 150,000 clones are present, roughly 80% being singletons, with the ten largest covering 9.5% to 13%. Trimming stripped 4 bases from V and 3 bases from J, with 9 bases between. Per the germline V gene, CDR1 is SGHVS and CDR2 is FNYEAQ. The CDR3 has 14 residues. The source of this sequence is a man aged 30 to 45 in good health and CMV-seropositive. The sequencing sample was made of PBMCs. This chain connects TRBV7-6 to TRBJ1-4; no clear D. The CDR3: CASSSREANEKLFF. CDR3 sequence (DNA): TGTGCCAGCAGCTCCAGAGAGGCTAATGAAAAACTGTTTTTT.